The 2 T cell receptor beta chains reported below all come from one sample, sequenced in a study of cytomegalovirus exposure and HLA in healthy donors. The PCR had 60 Vbeta and 13 Jbeta primers. TCRdb keeps only in-frame clones here, not all; method: immunoSEQ multiplex PCR. The sample has 95,000 to 120,000 clones, around 73% seen once. Sequenced material: PBMCs. These receptors originate from a woman aged 30 to 39 in good health and CMV-seropositive.

The chain is built from TRBV2 and TRBJ2-7; D gene ambiguous. Germline CDR1 SNHLY, CDR2 FYNNEI. The CDR3 loop spans 13 amino acids. The ends were cut back, 4 bases at V and 2 bases at J, with 9 bases in the middle. Written as DNA, the CDR3 is TGTGCCAGCAGTGGGCAGCTAGCCTACGAGCAGTACTTC. Its translation is CASSGQLAYEQYF.

This clone was observed a single time. This chain links TRBV5-1 with TRBJ2-1, with D perhaps matching TRBD1 (7 bases). Germline CDR1 is SGHRS and CDR2 is YFSETQ. The CDR3 has 19 amino acids. Trimming pared 4 bases from V and 5 bases from J, leaving 28 bases between. CDR3 DNA: TGCGCCAGCAGCCACGCGACCTCCAGGACAGGCCGGAGGGACAATGAGCAGTTCTTC. Translating it yields CASSHATSRTGRRDNEQFF.